The next 12 T cell receptor beta chains were all read from a single sample in a study of T cell responses to AZD1222 COVID-19 vaccine. Generated by immunoSEQ multiplex PCR, the TCRdb table keeps only in-frame clones and is missing some. The sample records 100,000 or so clones, roughly 88% being singletons. Sequences were derived from peripheral blood, sampled on day 0 of AZD1222 vaccination. The source of these receptors is an adult in good health.

The chain couples TRBV7-6 to TRBJ1-1, with a weak D call TRBD1 (6 bases). CDR1 and CDR2 from the germline V gene are SGHVS and FNYEAQ. The CDR3 sequence is 15 residues long. Trimming left V 5 bases short and J 1 base short, with 14 bases between. CDR3 protein: CASSALGTRNTEAFF. The DNA of the CDR3 is TGTGCCAGCAGCGCTCTAGGGACACGGAACACTGAAGCTTTCTTT.

The rearrangement uses TRBV21-1 and TRBJ2-5; TRBD1 is the table's D call and was not checked against the DNA. TRBV21-1 is deemed a pseudogene. This CDR3 is 16 amino acids long. The CDR3 here is CASGNPRDRGPGTQYF. DNA of the CDR3: TGTGCCAGCGGGAACCCCCGGGACAGGGGGCCGGGGACCCAGTACTTC.

The chain couples TRBV14 to TRBJ1-6; TRBD1 matches at 7 bases. The V and J ends lost 3 bases and 0 bases, in that order; junction bases with no gene match: 8. Per the germline V gene, CDR1 is SGHDN and CDR2 is FVKESK. There are 18 residues in the CDR3. The DNA of the CDR3 is TGTGCCAGCAGCCAGGGACAGATATTAAGCTCCTATAATTCACCCCTCCACTTT. Protein sequence: CASSQGQILSSYNSPLHF. Supplemented by reference TRBV14 and TRBJ1-6, the full variable domain reads EAGVTQFPSHSVIEKGQTVTLRCDPISGHDNLYWYRRVMGKEIKFLLHFVKESKQDESGMPNNRFLAERTGGTYSTLKVQPAELEDSGVYFCASSQGQILSSYNSPLHFGNGTRLTVT.

This chain joins TRBV19 and TRBJ1-2, with a tentative D call TRBD1 (5 bases). V was trimmed by 3 bases and J by 2 bases, leaving 10 bases between them. CDR3 length equals 14 residues. Germline lookup yields CDR1 LNHDA and CDR2 SQIVND (reference sequence). The CDR3 nucleotides are TGTGCCAGTAGTATTGAGGGGAGAAACTATGGCTACACCTTC. This sequence encodes CASSIEGRNYGYTF.

The rearrangement joins TRBV29-1 to TRBJ1-1, with D possibly matching TRBD1 (6 bases). Trimming cost V 3 bases and J 13 bases, with 18 bases left between them. Germline V gene data show CDR1 as SQVTM and CDR2 as ANQGSEA. This CDR3 region has 12 residues. As DNA, the CDR3 is TGCAGCGTTGAGGGGGGCCGGGAAAGGGGTTTCTTT. This translates into CSVEGGRERGFF.

The chain recombines TRBV6-1 with TRBJ2-7; 7 bases agree with TRBD2. With V trimmed by 3 bases and J by 2 bases, 7 bases remained unmatched. The CDR3 runs 15 residues. Germline assignment: CDR1 MNHNS and CDR2 SASEGT. CDR3 protein: CASSDRTRGTYEQYF. CDR3 DNA: TGTGCCAGCAGTGACCGGACTAGAGGAACCTACGAGCAGTACTTC.

CDR3 loop: CASSYRVGETQYF. The CDR3, as DNA: TGTGCCAGCAGTTACAGGGTTGGGGAGACCCAGTACTTC. J is TRBJ2-5 and V is TRBV6-5, with no clear D. V lost 2 bases and J lost 5, with 9 bases in between. This CDR3 has 13 residues. The germline CDR1 and CDR2 sequences are MNHEY and SVGAGI.

A few counts support this clone. The chain is built from TRBV6-1 and TRBJ2-2; D remains unclear. Germline V lookup: CDR1 MNHNS, CDR2 SASEGT. This CDR3 is built from 14 residues. Trimming shortened V by 1 base and J by 9 bases, and 12 bases separated the two germline ends. The CDR3 nucleotides are TGTGCCAGCAGTGAAGAGGTCAGGACGAGGGAGCTGTTTTTT. It yields the protein CASSEEVRTRELFF.

The chain combines TRBV7-2 with TRBJ2-1; TRBD2 aligns across 13 bases. V shed 5 bases, J shed 9 bases, and the junction held 7 bases outside the gene matches. Germline V CDR1 and CDR2: SGHTA, FQGNSA. The length of the CDR3 is 15 residues. The CDR3 here is CASSTGLAGVGEQFF. In DNA, the CDR3 is TGTGCCAGCAGCACAGGACTAGCGGGAGTCGGTGAGCAGTTCTTC.

The chain is built from TRBV28 and TRBJ1-2; a weak D match, TRBD1 (6 bases). The CDR3 covers 13 residues. Trimming left V 7 bases short and J 8 bases short, with 17 bases between. Looked up from germline, CDR1 is MDHEN and CDR2 is SYDVKM. The CDR3 nucleotides are TGTGCCAGCATTTCCCGGGGGCGCCAAGGCTACACCTTC. It yields the protein CASISRGRQGYTF.

V gene TRBV2 combines with J gene TRBJ2-1, with D hard to call. The CDR3 is made up of 11 amino acids. V shed 6 bases and J shed 10 bases, with 10 bases lying between them. Germline values: CDR1 SNHLY, CDR2 FYNNEI. Written as DNA, the CDR3 is TGTGCCAGCAGCAAGGAACGGGAGCAGTTCTTC. Its protein is CASSKEREQFF.

The chain employs TRBV29-1 and TRBJ1-1; 8 positions agree with TRBD1. Losses at the gene ends were 7 bases for V and 6 bases for J; bases not matched to a gene: 13. CDR1 is SQVTM and CDR2 is ANQGSEA in the germline V gene. The CDR3 consists of 14 residues. CDR3 sequence (DNA): TGCAGCGCCCTAGATTCAGGGGGCGCCTCTGAAGCTTTCTTT. As protein: CSALDSGGASEAFF.